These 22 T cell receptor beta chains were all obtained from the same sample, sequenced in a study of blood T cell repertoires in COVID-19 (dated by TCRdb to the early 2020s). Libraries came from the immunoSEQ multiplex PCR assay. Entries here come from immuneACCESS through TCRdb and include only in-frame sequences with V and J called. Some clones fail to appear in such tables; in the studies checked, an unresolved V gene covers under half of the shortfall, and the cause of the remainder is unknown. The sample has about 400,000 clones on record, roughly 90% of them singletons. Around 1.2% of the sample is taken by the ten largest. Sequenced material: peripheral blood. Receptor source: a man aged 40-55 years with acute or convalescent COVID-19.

This CDR3 is CASRTGTGNTIYF. The CDR3 DNA is TGTGCCAGCAGAACAGGGACGGGAAACACCATATATTTT. This sequence joins TRBV3-1 (or the pseudogene TRBV3-2) and TRBJ1-3; maybe TRBD1 (6 bases). Germline lookup yields CDR1 LGHDT and CDR2 YNNKEL (reference sequence). The CDR3 sequence is 13 residues long. The germline V and J ends were trimmed by 6 bases and 4 bases, with 10 bases remaining between them.

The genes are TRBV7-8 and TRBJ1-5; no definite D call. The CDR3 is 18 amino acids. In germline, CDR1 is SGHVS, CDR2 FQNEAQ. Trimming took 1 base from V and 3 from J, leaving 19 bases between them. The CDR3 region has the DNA TGTGCCAGCAGCTTAGTGCGGGTAAGGCCGAAGTTCAATCAGCCCCAGCATTTT. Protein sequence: CASSLVRVRPKFNQPQHF. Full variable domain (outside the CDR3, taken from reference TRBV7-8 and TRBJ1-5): GAGVSQSPRYKVAKRGQDVALRCDPISGHVSLFWYQQALGQGPEFLTYFQNEAQLDKSGLPSDRFFAERPEGSVSTLKIQRTQQEDSAVYLCASSLVRVRPKFNQPQHFGDGTRLSIL.

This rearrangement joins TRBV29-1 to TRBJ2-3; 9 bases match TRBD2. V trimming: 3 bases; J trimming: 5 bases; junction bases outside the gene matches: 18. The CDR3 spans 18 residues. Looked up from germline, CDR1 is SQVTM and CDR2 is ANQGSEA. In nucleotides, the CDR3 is TGCAGCGTTGACTCAACCATGGGCGGGAGGGCCGAGGTAGATACGCAGTATTTT. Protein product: CSVDSTMGGRAEVDTQYF.

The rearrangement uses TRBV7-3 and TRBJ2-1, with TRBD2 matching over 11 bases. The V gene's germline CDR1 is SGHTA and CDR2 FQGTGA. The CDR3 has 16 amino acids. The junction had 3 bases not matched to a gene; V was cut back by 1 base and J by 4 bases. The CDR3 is CASSLIAGGGYNEQFF. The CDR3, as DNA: TGTGCCAGCAGCTTAATAGCGGGAGGGGGTTACAATGAGCAGTTCTTC.

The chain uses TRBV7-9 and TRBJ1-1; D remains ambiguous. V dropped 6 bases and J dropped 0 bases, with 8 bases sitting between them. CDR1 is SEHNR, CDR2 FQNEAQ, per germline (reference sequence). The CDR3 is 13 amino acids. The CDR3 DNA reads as TGTGCCAGCAGTATTGAGGTGAACACTGAAGCTTTCTTT. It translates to CASSIEVNTEAFF. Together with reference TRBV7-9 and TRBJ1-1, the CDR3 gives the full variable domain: DTGVSQNPRHKITKRGQNVTFRCDPISEHNRLYWYRQTLGQGPEFLTYFQNEAQLEKSRLLSDRFSAERPKGSFSTLEIQRTEQGDSAMYLCASSIEVNTEAFFGQGTRLTVV.

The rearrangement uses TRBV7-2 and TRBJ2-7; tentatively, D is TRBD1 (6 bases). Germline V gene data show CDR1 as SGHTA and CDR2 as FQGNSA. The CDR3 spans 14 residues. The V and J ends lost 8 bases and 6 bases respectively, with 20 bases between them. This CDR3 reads CASGSEGGSFEQYF. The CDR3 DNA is TGTGCCAGCGGCTCGGAAGGGGGTAGTTTCGAGCAGTACTTC.

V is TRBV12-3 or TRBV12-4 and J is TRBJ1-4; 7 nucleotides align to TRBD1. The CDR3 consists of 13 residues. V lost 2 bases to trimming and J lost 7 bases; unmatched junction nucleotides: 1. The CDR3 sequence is CASSLNRGEKLFF. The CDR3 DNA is TGTGCCAGCAGTTTAAACAGGGGTGAAAAACTGTTTTTT.

As DNA, the CDR3 is TGTGCCAGCAGTCATTGGGACAGTAACTATGGCTACACCTTC. This translates into CASSHWDSNYGYTF. This chain uses TRBV28 with TRBJ1-2, with 7 bases lining up with TRBD1. Germline loops: CDR1 MDHEN, CDR2 SYDVKM. After removal of 5 bases from V and 1 base from J, the junction contained 4 bases not matched to a gene. The CDR3 sequence is 14 residues long.

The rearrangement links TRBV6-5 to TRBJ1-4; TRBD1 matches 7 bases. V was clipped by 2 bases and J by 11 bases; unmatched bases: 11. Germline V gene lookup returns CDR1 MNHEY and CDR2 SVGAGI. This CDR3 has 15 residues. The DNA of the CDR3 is TGTGCCAGCAGTTACACAGCACAGGGGTCGAGGAAACTGTTTTTT. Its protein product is CASSYTAQGSRKLFF.

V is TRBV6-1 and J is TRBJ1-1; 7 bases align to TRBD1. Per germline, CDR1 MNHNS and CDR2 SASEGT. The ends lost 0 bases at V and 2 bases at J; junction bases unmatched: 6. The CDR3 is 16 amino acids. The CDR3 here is CASSEAGQISNTEAFF. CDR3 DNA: TGTGCCAGCAGTGAAGCGGGACAGATTTCAAACACTGAAGCTTTCTTT.

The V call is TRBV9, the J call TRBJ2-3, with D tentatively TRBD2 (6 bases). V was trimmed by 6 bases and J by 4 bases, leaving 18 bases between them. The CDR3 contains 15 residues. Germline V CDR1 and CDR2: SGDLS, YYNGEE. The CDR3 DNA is TGTGCCAGCACAGACTTACCGGGAGTCTCAGATACGCAGTATTTT. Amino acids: CASTDLPGVSDTQYF.

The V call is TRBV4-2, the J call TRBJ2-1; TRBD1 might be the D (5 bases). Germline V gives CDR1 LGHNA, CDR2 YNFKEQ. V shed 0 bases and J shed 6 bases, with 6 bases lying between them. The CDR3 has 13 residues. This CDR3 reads CASSQEQGNEQFF. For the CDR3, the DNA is TGTGCCAGCAGCCAAGAGCAGGGCAATGAGCAGTTCTTC.

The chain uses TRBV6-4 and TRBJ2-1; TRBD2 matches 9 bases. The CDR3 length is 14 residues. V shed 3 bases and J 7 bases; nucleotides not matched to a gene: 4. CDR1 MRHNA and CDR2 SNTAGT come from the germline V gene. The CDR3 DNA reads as TGTGCCAGCAGTGAAGCGGGGGGCATTAATGAGCAGTTCTTC. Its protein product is CASSEAGGINEQFF.

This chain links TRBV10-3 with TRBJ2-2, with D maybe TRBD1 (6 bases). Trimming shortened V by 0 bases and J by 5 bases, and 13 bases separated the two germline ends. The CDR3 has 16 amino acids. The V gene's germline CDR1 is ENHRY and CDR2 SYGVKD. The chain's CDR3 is CAISESVQGRTGELFF. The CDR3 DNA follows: TGTGCCATCAGTGAGTCGGTACAGGGTAGAACCGGGGAGCTGTTTTTT.

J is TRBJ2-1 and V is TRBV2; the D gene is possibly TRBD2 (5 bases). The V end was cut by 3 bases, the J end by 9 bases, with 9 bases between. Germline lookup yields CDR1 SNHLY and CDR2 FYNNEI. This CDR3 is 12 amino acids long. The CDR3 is CASSDGSSEQFF. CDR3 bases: TGTGCCAGCAGTGATGGGAGCAGTGAGCAGTTCTTC. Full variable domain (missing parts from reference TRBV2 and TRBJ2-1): EPEVTQTPSHQVTQMGQEVILRCVPISNHLYFYWYRQILGQKVEFLVSFYNNEISEKSEIFDDQFSVERPDGSNFTLKIRSTKLEDSAMYFCASSDGSSEQFFGPGTRLTVL.

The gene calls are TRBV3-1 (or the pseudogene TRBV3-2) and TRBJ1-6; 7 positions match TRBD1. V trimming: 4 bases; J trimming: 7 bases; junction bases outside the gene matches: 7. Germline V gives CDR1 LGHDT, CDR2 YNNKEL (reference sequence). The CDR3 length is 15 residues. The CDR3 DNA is TGTGCCAGCAGCCGACAGGGAGTTGAAAATTCACCCCTCCACTTT. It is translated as CASSRQGVENSPLHF.

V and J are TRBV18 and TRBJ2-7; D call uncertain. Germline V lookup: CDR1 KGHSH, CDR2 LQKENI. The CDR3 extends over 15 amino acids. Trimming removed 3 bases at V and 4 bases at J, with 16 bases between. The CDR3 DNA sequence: TGTGCCAGCTCACCGATTTACTCCCTAGAGTACGAGCAGTACTTC. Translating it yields CASSPIYSLEYEQYF.

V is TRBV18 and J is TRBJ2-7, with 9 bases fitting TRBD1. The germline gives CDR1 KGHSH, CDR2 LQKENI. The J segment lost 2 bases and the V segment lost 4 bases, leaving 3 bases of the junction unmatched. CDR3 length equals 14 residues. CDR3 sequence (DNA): TGTGCCAGCTCACTAGGGACAGGGCCCTACGAGCAGTACTTC. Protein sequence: CASSLGTGPYEQYF.

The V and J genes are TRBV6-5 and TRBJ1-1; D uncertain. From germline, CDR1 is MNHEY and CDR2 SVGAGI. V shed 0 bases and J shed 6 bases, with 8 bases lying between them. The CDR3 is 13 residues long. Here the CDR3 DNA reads TGTGCCAGCAGTTACTCAGGGAGTGCTGAAGCTTTCTTT. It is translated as CASSYSGSAEAFF.

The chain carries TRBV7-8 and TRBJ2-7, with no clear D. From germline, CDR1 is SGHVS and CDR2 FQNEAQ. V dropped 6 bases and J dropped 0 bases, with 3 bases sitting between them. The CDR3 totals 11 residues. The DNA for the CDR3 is TGTGCCAGCAGGAGCTCCTACGAGCAGTACTTC. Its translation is CASRSSYEQYF.

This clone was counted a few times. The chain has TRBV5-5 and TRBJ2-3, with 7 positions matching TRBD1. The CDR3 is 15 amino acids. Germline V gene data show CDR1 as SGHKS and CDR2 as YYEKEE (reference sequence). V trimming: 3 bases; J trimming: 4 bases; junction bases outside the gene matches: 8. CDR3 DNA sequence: TGTGCCAGCAGCTCGACAGGGTATGCGTCAGATACGCAGTATTTT. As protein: CASSSTGYASDTQYF.

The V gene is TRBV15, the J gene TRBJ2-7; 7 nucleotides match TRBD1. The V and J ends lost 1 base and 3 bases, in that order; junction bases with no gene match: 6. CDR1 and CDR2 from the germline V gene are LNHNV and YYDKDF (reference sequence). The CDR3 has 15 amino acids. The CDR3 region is CATSRGPRGIYEQYF. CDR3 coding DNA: TGTGCCACCAGCAGAGGACCCAGGGGGATCTACGAGCAGTACTTC.